This T cell receptor (beta chain) was captured by sequencing in a study of OX40 agonist ivuxolimab in advanced cancers. The CDR3 sequence is 15 residues long. Germline CDR1 MNHNY, CDR2 SVGAGI (reference sequence). With 5 bases clipped from V and 4 bases from J, the junction kept 6 bases outside the gene matches. Assay used: immunoSEQ multiplex PCR; TCRdb lists only in-frame clones, some missing. The sample shows some 35,000 clones, over 70% of them seen only once. This sequence was found in an adult with an advanced solid tumor such as melanoma, head and neck, liver or kidney cancer. The input for sequencing was CD4+ or CD8+ T cells sorted from blood, taken in a trial of the OX40 agonist ivuxolimab. This sequence joins TRBV6-6 and TRBJ2-2, with 8 bases that match TRBD1. The CDR3 DNA is TGTGCCAGCAGTCGGACAGGGATTGGCACCGGGGAGCTGTTTTTT. Residues: CASSRTGIGTGELFF.